The next 20 T cell receptor beta chains were all read from a single sample in a study of vaccination effects on CD4 cells after COVID-19. Antigen-specific CD4+ T cells were expanded (with viral peptide pools) by the ViraFEST assay ahead of sequencing. Following 10 days of culture, CD4+ T cells were isolated. Participants got two doses of BNT162b2 or mRNA-1273 vaccine. TCRdb's table, derived via immunoSEQ multiplex PCR, lists solely in-frame clones and lacks some. The sample contains tens of thousands of clones, around 67% of which appear only once. These receptors' targets are unknown. The sample consisted of CD4+ T cells from PBMCs cultured with HCoV-229E spike peptides, taken after COVID-19 vaccination. These receptors came from a human donor who received a COVID-19 vaccine.

The V gene is TRBV29-1, the J gene TRBJ2-2; TRBD2 might be the D (6 bases). Germline CDR1 SQVTM, CDR2 ANQGSEA. CDR3 length: 13 amino acids. Between the trimmed V and J ends, which lost 6 bases and 3 bases, there was a span of 11 bases. CDR3 in amino acids: CSVEGPHTGELFF. The DNA of the CDR3 is TGCAGCGTGGAGGGCCCCCACACCGGGGAGCTGTTTTTT.

This clone was counted once. The chain combines TRBV5-1 with TRBJ2-7; the D gene is possibly TRBD1 (6 bases). Trimming removed 5 bases from V and 2 bases from J, with 17 bases in between. CDR1 and CDR2 (germline): SGHRS, YFSETQ. There are 15 residues in the CDR3. CDR3 region: CASSLPQGNAYEQYF. The CDR3 bases are TGCGCCAGCAGTCTACCGCAGGGGAACGCCTACGAGCAGTACTTC.

This clone was seen once. The chain carries TRBV5-4 and TRBJ2-5, with a weak D call TRBD1 (5 bases). The V end lost 0 bases, the J end lost 0 bases, and 9 bases lay between the germline ends. CDR3 length: 15 residues. Germline values: CDR1 SGHNT, CDR2 YYREEE (reference sequence). The CDR3 DNA follows: TGTGCCAGCAGCTTGGTGGGCAGGGACCAAGAGACCCAGTACTTC. Translation gives CASSLVGRDQETQYF.

The V call is TRBV11-2, the J call TRBJ2-2, with 11 bases aligning to TRBD2. Trimming removed 5 bases from V and 4 bases from J; junction bases left unmatched: 9. Germline V gives CDR1 SGHAT, CDR2 FQNNGV. CDR3 size: 17 residues. CDR3 sequence reads: CASSLTGGLAVTGELFF. DNA of the CDR3: TGTGCCAGCAGCCTCACGGGGGGACTAGCGGTCACCGGGGAGCTGTTTTTT.

The chain is built from TRBV5-6 and TRBJ2-3; the D gene is possibly TRBD2 (5 bases). Per the germline V gene, CDR1 is SGHDT and CDR2 is YYEEEE. The CDR3 has 17 amino acids. V dropped 5 bases and J dropped 4 bases, with 23 bases sitting between them. CDR3 protein: CASRPRLRADASDTQYF. The CDR3 DNA follows: TGTGCCAGCAGACCGAGATTGAGGGCCGACGCGTCAGATACGCAGTATTTT.

This chain links TRBV18 with TRBJ1-5, with D maybe TRBD1 (5 bases). Trimming pared 1 base from V and 3 bases from J, leaving 10 bases between. The CDR3 is made up of 15 amino acids. From germline, CDR1 is KGHSH and CDR2 LQKENI. The CDR3 coding sequence is TGTGCCAGCTCACCACTCGACAGTTTCAATCAGCCCCAGCATTTT. This encodes CASSPLDSFNQPQHF.

The chain is built from TRBV6-5 and TRBJ2-5; 10 bases fit TRBD1. The CDR3 runs 16 residues. With 0 bases clipped from V and 3 bases from J, the junction kept 4 bases outside the gene matches. The germline V gene encodes CDR1 MNHEY and CDR2 SVGAGI. CDR3 region: CASSYSGDRGEETQYF. CDR3 coding DNA: TGTGCCAGCAGTTACTCTGGGGACAGGGGAGAAGAGACCCAGTACTTC.

The genes are TRBV5-1 and TRBJ1-1; 7 bases map to TRBD1. V was clipped by 6 bases and J by 1 base; unmatched bases: 9. The V gene's germline CDR1 is SGHRS and CDR2 YFSETQ. This CDR3 has 15 residues. The CDR3 loop reads CASTAHRGSNTEAFF. For the CDR3, the DNA is TGCGCCAGCACGGCTCACAGGGGCTCGAACACTGAAGCTTTCTTT.

This clone has a single count. The genes are TRBV18 and TRBJ2-5; 9 positions match TRBD1. CDR1 is KGHSH, CDR2 LQKENI, per germline. This CDR3 is 16 amino acids long. V gave up 6 bases and J gave up 3 bases; unmatched junction bases: 11. The CDR3 loop reads CASSLIWTGEEETQYF. For the CDR3, the DNA is TGTGCCAGCTCTCTCATCTGGACAGGGGAGGAAGAGACCCAGTACTTC. Using reference TRBV18 and TRBJ2-5 for the parts outside the CDR3, the full variable domain is NAGVMQNPRHLVRRRGQEARLRCSPMKGHSHVYWYRQLPEEGLKFMVYLQKENIIDESGMPKERFSAEFPKEGPSILRIQQVVRGDSAAYFCASSLIWTGEEETQYFGPGTRLLVL.

The V call is TRBV5-6, the J call TRBJ2-3, with D hard to call. CDR3 length: 14 residues. V gave up 3 bases and J gave up 1 base, with 9 bases separating them. Per the germline V gene, CDR1 is SGHDT and CDR2 is YYEEEE. The chain's CDR3 is CASSYIGRTDTQYF. As DNA, the CDR3 is TGTGCCAGCAGCTACATTGGTCGCACAGATACGCAGTATTTT. The complete variable domain, with remaining parts taken from reference TRBV5-6 and TRBJ2-3, reads DAGVTQSPTHLIKTRGQQVTLRCSPKSGHDTVSWYQQALGQGPQFIFQYYEEEERQRGNFPDRFSGHQFPNYSSELNVNALLLGDSALYLCASSYIGRTDTQYFGPGTRLTVL.

V gene TRBV6-5 combines with J gene TRBJ1-1, with TRBD1 as a possible D gene (6 bases). Germline CDR1 is MNHEY and CDR2 is SVGAGI. CDR3 size: 15 residues. V shed 7 bases and J shed 7 bases, with 22 bases lying between them. The CDR3: CASTRDGWGAVEAFF. CDR3 DNA sequence: TGTGCCAGCACCCGGGATGGCTGGGGGGCGGTTGAAGCTTTCTTT.

The rearrangement uses TRBV6-2 or TRBV6-3 and TRBJ1-5; TRBD1 is a possible D gene (5 bases). Germline values: CDR1 MNHEY, CDR2 SVGEGT. V was trimmed by 0 bases and J by 2 bases, leaving 14 bases between them. CDR3 size: 17 residues. The DNA for the CDR3 is TGTGCCAGCAGTTACTCGATGGCAGGGTCGGGCAATCAGCCCCAGCATTTT. Its protein product is CASSYSMAGSGNQPQHF.

The chain employs TRBV10-2 and TRBJ2-5, with D possibly TRBD1 on 5 matching bases. The CDR3 totals 14 residues. Looked up from germline, CDR1 is WSHSY and CDR2 is SAAADI. Between the trimmed V and J ends, which lost 7 bases and 2 bases, there was a span of 14 bases. The CDR3 nucleotides read TGCGCCAGCAACCGTCAGGGCTTTCAAGAGACCCAGTACTTC. Its protein product is CASNRQGFQETQYF.

The chain links TRBV19 to TRBJ1-5, with TRBD1 identical over 7 bases. Germline-derived CDR1 and CDR2 are LNHDA and SQIVND (reference sequence). This CDR3 spans 15 amino acids. V dropped 8 bases and J dropped 4; count of bases not matched to a gene: 11. The CDR3 DNA sequence: TGTGCCAGTTCCCAGGTGGGGGACAGAAATCAGCCCCAGCATTTT. This translates into CASSQVGDRNQPQHF. Full variable domain (missing parts from reference TRBV19 and TRBJ1-5): DGGITQSPKYLFRKEGQNVTLSCEQNLNHDAMYWYRQDPGQGLRLIYYSQIVNDFQKGDIAEGYSVSREKKESFPLTVTSAQKNPTAFYLCASSQVGDRNQPQHFGDGTRLSIL.

The V and J genes are TRBV7-9 and TRBJ1-2, with a weak D call TRBD1 (5 bases). This CDR3 comprises 14 residues. Trimming cost V 4 bases and J 7 bases, with 16 bases left between them. Germline CDR1 is SEHNR and CDR2 is FQNEAQ (reference sequence). The CDR3 spells CASSSSGPGGGYTF. CDR3 DNA sequence: TGTGCCAGCAGCTCCAGCGGACCCGGGGGTGGCTACACCTTC.

This clone is judged medium-sized (0.01 to 0.1%). J is TRBJ2-2 and V is TRBV3-1 (or the pseudogene TRBV3-2); 7 bases map to TRBD2. The CDR3 is 15 amino acids. Germline lookup yields CDR1 LGHDT and CDR2 YNNKEL (reference sequence). V lost 3 bases and J lost 5; bases outside the gene matches: 6. CDR3 sequence: CASSQRLAGTGELFF. The CDR3 DNA reads as TGTGCCAGCAGCCAGAGACTAGCAGGGACCGGGGAGCTGTTTTTT.

This sequence joins TRBV6-1 and TRBJ1-3, with D unclear. Trimming removed 2 bases at V and 12 bases at J, with 14 bases between. Germline lookup yields CDR1 MNHNS and CDR2 SASEGT. The CDR3 is 13 residues long. CDR3 nucleotides: TGTGCCAGCAGTGAACGTAGCACCCCTCGCATATATTTT. Translated: CASSERSTPRIYF.

The chain links TRBV29-1 to TRBJ2-4; possible D gene TRBD1, 5 bases. The germline V gene has CDR1 SQVTM and CDR2 ANQGSEA. CDR3 size: 15 residues. Between the trimmed V and J ends, which lost 4 bases and 2 bases, there was a span of 15 bases. The CDR3 nucleotides read TGCAGCGTTGGGAGCCCGCAGGGATCCAAAAACATTCAGTACTTC. Residues: CSVGSPQGSKNIQYF.

This sequence joins TRBV5-8 and TRBJ2-7; maybe TRBD2 (5 bases). CDR1 is SGHTS and CDR2 is YDEGEE in the germline V gene. V lost 1 base to trimming and J lost 4 bases, with 9 bases between them. The CDR3 is 13 residues long. The CDR3 nucleotides are TGTGCCAGCAGCTTGCGGGGTGGTTACGAGCAGTACTTC. Translated, it gives CASSLRGGYEQYF. Supplemented by reference TRBV5-8 and TRBJ2-7, the full variable domain reads EAGVTQSPTHLIKTRGQQATLRCSPISGHTSVYWYQQALGLGLQFLLWYDEGEERNRGNFPPRFSGRQFPNYSSELNVNALELEDSALYLCASSLRGGYEQYFGPGTRLTVT.

The V and J genes are TRBV4-2 and TRBJ2-1, with a tentative D call TRBD1 (6 bases). The germline gives CDR1 LGHNA, CDR2 YNFKEQ. The germline V and J ends were trimmed by 3 bases and 4 bases, with 13 bases remaining between them. CDR3 length: 15 residues. CDR3 loop: CASSQPGHSYNEQFF. For the CDR3, the DNA is TGTGCCAGCAGCCAGCCGGGACACTCATACAATGAGCAGTTCTTC.